The sequence of this T cell receptor (beta chain) was determined in a study of blood T cell repertoires in COVID-19. TCRdb keeps only in-frame clones here, not all; method: immunoSEQ multiplex PCR. The sample holds over 110,000 clones, 80% to 90% seen once. J was trimmed by 2 bases and V by 6 bases; bases with no gene match: 10. This CDR3 has 16 residues. Germline V gives CDR1 SGHRS, CDR2 YFSETQ. In this sample, this clone turned up once. The chain is built from TRBV5-1 and TRBJ1-3; 8 bases fit TRBD1. The TCR was taken from a man aged 55 to 70 who had recovered from COVID-19. The sample comprised PBMCs or T cells enriched from blood (not recorded which). This CDR3 reads CASTREGTGPGNTIYF. The CDR3 nucleotides read TGCGCCAGCACCAGGGAGGGGACAGGCCCTGGAAACACCATATATTTT.